This T cell receptor beta chain was retrieved from a study of cytomegalovirus exposure and HLA in healthy donors. Study results and limitations: The authors assumed roughly uniform sequencing depth across donors for presence/absence analyses. Later work found most CMV-associated TCR beta chains apparently HLA-restricted. Trimming of TCR beta V- and J-genes showed a link, identified in a later analysis, to a missense DCLRE1C variant.

With regard to this clone: Its target is unknown.

The study ran its PCR with 60 Vbeta and 13 Jbeta primers. Here immunoSEQ multiplex PCR was the method, and the copy in TCRdb shows in-frame clones only, minus some. This repertoire shows almost 70,000 clones, under 80% found once; its top ten account for 12% to 15%. Trimming cost V 3 bases and J 11 bases; bases outside gene matches: 8. CDR1 and CDR2 (germline): WNHNN, SYGVQD (reference sequence). The CDR3 runs 13 residues. The source is a male donor in good health and CMV-seropositive. V usage is TRBV10-1 and J usage is TRBJ1-1, with TRBD1 matching 8 bases. Sequencing input: PBMCs. CDR3 amino acids: CASSDGAGGKAFF. The CDR3 DNA reads TGCGCCAGCAGTGATGGCGCAGGGGGCAAGGCTTTCTTT.